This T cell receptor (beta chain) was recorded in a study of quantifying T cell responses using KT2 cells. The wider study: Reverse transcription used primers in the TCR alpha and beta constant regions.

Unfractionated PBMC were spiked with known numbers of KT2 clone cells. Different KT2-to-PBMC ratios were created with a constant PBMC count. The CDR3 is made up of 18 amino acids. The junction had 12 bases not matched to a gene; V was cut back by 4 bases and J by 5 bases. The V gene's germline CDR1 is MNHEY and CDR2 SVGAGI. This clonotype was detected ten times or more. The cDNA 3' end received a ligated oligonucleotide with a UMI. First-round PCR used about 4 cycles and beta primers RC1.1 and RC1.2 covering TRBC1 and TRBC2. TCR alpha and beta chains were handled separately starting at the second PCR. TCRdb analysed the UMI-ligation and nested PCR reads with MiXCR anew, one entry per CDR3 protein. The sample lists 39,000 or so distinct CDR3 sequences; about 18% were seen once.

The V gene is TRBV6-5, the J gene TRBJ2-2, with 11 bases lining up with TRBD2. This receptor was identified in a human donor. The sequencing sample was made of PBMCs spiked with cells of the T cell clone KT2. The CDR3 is CASSSLTSGVSRTGELFF. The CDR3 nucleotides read TGTGCCAGCAGTTCCTTGACTAGCGGGGTGTCTAGAACCGGGGAGCTGTTTTTT.